One and the same sample provided the 29 T cell receptor beta chains below, sequenced in a study of long-term antiretroviral therapy in people with HIV. They ran version v3.0 of the immunoSEQ assay at survey level. Repertoires were generated with immunoSEQ multiplex PCR, while TCRdb's copy carries only in-frame clones and drops some. Among about 33,000 clones listed, around 96% were seen once. Specimen: unsorted PBMCs, collected approximately 6.6 years after starting antiretroviral therapy. The receptor source for this set is a man aged 25-45 years with HIV.

V and J are TRBV6-1 and TRBJ1-2; 7 bases are a match to TRBD1. The CDR3 spans 14 residues. V lost 2 bases and J lost 5; bases outside the gene matches: 5. Germline V gives CDR1 MNHNS, CDR2 SASEGT. The CDR3 region has the DNA TGTGCCAGCAGTGAAAGGGGGGACAGTTATGGCTACACCTTC. It encodes CASSERGDSYGYTF.

The chain joins TRBV5-6 to TRBJ2-5; TRBD2 matches at 15 bases. Germline trimming cut 3 bases from V and 5 bases from J; bases unmatched to any gene: 14. Germline-derived CDR1 and CDR2 are SGHDT and YYEEEE. This CDR3 contains 19 residues. The CDR3 region is CASSSGTSGGSSVWETQYF. CDR3 bases: TGTGCCAGCAGCTCGGGGACTAGCGGGGGGAGTTCGGTATGGGAGACCCAGTACTTC.

The chain employs TRBV19 and TRBJ2-3, with a weak D call TRBD1 (5 bases). Germline CDR1 LNHDA, CDR2 SQIVND (reference sequence). V shed 1 base and J shed 5 bases, with 13 bases lying between them. CDR3 length: 15 amino acids. The CDR3 region is CASSIVVGVLDTQYF. The CDR3 nucleotides are TGTGCCAGTAGTATAGTCGTAGGGGTCTTAGATACGCAGTATTTT.

V usage is TRBV7-6 and J usage is TRBJ2-2, with D tentatively TRBD2 (6 bases). V was clipped by 0 bases and J by 8 bases, with 10 bases between them. Germline V CDR1 and CDR2: SGHVS, FNYEAQ. This CDR3 is built from 14 residues. CDR3 nucleotides: TGTGCCAGCAGCTTAGCCAGAGGGAGGGGGGAGCTGTTTTTT. This encodes CASSLARGRGELFF.

The chain links TRBV4-2 to TRBJ2-7, with 11 bases fitting TRBD2. The CDR3 runs to 17 residues. Germline V gene data show CDR1 as LGHNA and CDR2 as YNFKEQ. V dropped 0 bases and J dropped 4; count of bases not matched to a gene: 8. CDR3 nucleotide sequence: TGTGCCAGCAGCCAAGATCGCCAACTAGCGGGAGTGTACGAGCAGTACTTC. It is translated as CASSQDRQLAGVYEQYF.

Points on this clone: One end of the junction fails to match germline, which may point to a read error. DNA of the CDR3: TGTGCCAGCAGTAGCCGGACGGAACGAAACTTC. It encodes CASSSRTERNF. This chain uses TRBV25-1 with TRBJ2-7, with D uncertain. CDR1 MGHDK and CDR2 SYGVNS come from the germline V gene. The CDR3 covers 11 residues.

The chain combines TRBV5-5 with TRBJ1-5; 8 nucleotides align to TRBD1. Germline loops: CDR1 SGHKS, CDR2 YYEKEE (reference sequence). The trim removed 4 bases at V and 4 bases at J, leaving 13 bases unmatched. The CDR3 loop spans 17 amino acids. The CDR3 nucleotides are TGTGCCAGCAGCGCCGGGACAGGCAACCGCCCAAATCAGCCCCAGCATTTT. Its translation is CASSAGTGNRPNQPQHF.

This clone was counted a few times. The chain joins TRBV6-6 to TRBJ1-5, with D possibly TRBD1 on 6 matching bases. Looked up from germline, CDR1 is MNHNY and CDR2 is SVGAGI (reference sequence). The CDR3 totals 13 residues. The V and J ends lost 7 bases and 5 bases respectively, with 12 bases between them. In DNA, the CDR3 is TGTGCCAGCACCAACAGGGAGGATCAGCCCCAGCATTTT. Protein: CASTNREDQPQHF.

The rearrangement uses TRBV4-1 and TRBJ2-5, with D perhaps given as TRBD1 or TRBD2 (6 bases each). The CDR3 totals 15 residues. Germline-derived CDR1 and CDR2 are MGHRA and YSYEKL. The ends were cut back, 4 bases at V and 4 bases at J, with 16 bases in the middle. Here the CDR3 reads CASSPPVGGLETQYF. As DNA, the CDR3 is TGCGCCAGCAGCCCCCCGGTGGGGGGCCTAGAGACCCAGTACTTC.

The chain is built from TRBV5-6 and TRBJ2-7; possible D gene TRBD2, 6 bases. The germline CDR1 and CDR2 sequences are SGHDT and YYEEEE. The CDR3 loop spans 13 amino acids. The V end lost 1 base, the J end lost 7 bases, and 12 bases lay between the germline ends. The CDR3 coding sequence is TGTGCCAGCAGCTTGCTGTACCGGGGGGAGCAGTACTTC. Its translation is CASSLLYRGEQYF.

This clone was recorded only once. The rearrangement joins TRBV12-2 to TRBJ2-3; the table's D gene call, TRBD2, was not cross checked with the DNA. TRBV12-2 is recorded as a pseudogene. The CDR3 extends over 17 amino acids. The CDR3 spells CASRPRGLAGETDTQYF. CDR3 bases: TGTGCAAGTCGGCCGCGGGGACTAGCGGGAGAGACAGATACGCAGTATTTT.

The chain carries TRBV6-6 and TRBJ1-2; D is undetermined. Germline values: CDR1 MNHNY, CDR2 SVGAGI (reference sequence). V lost 8 bases to trimming and J lost 2 bases, with 12 bases between them. CDR3 length equals 13 residues. The CDR3 nucleotides read TGTGCCAGCCGGAAAGAAACGAACTATGGCTACACCTTC. This sequence encodes CASRKETNYGYTF.

Comment on this clone: Mismatch with germline at one junction end may stem from a read error. This chain joins TRBV11-2 and TRBJ2-7; TRBD1 matches at 8 bases. The CDR3 runs to 14 residues. Germline CDR1 reads SGHAT; CDR2 reads FQNNGV. CDR3 residues: CASSDHRDRPVHRF. The DNA for the CDR3 is TGTGCCAGCAGCGACCACCGGGACAGGCCGGTACATAGGTTC.

The V call is TRBV10-3, the J call TRBJ2-1, with 7 positions matching TRBD1. The length of the CDR3 is 13 residues. CDR1 and CDR2 (germline): ENHRY, SYGVKD. The ends lost 0 bases at V and 13 bases at J; junction bases unmatched: 6. CDR3 in amino acids: CAISESVQGYQFF. The CDR3 nucleotides are TGTGCCATCAGTGAGTCGGTACAGGGGTATCAGTTCTTC.

V and J are TRBV5-1 and TRBJ2-3, with 16 bases lining up with TRBD2. CDR1 is SGHRS and CDR2 is YFSETQ in the germline V gene. The V and J ends lost 4 bases and 3 bases, in that order; junction bases with no gene match: 8. The CDR3 loop spans 18 amino acids. The chain's CDR3 is CASSRGLAGGLLTDTQYF. The CDR3 DNA reads TGCGCCAGCAGCCGGGGACTAGCGGGGGGGCTTCTTACAGATACGCAGTATTTT. The full variable domain, in which reference TRBV5-1 and TRBJ2-3 provide the parts outside the CDR3, is KAGVTQTPRYLIKTRGQQVTLSCSPISGHRSVSWYQQTPGQGLQFLFEYFSETQRNKGNFPGRFSGRQFSNSRSEMNVSTLELGDSALYLCASSRGLAGGLLTDTQYFGPGTRLTVL.

V and J are TRBV2 and TRBJ2-1, with D perhaps being TRBD1 or TRBD2 (5 bases each). V was trimmed by 5 bases and J by 2 bases, leaving 16 bases between them. The CDR3 contains 16 residues. Germline CDR1 SNHLY, CDR2 FYNNEI. The CDR3 reads CASSQSSRAAYNEQFF. Here the CDR3 DNA reads TGTGCCAGCAGTCAATCTAGCAGGGCGGCCTACAATGAGCAGTTCTTC. Full variable domain (remainder filled in from reference TRBV2 and TRBJ2-1): EPEVTQTPSHQVTQMGQEVILRCVPISNHLYFYWYRQILGQKVEFLVSFYNNEISEKSEIFDDQFSVERPDGSNFTLKIRSTKLEDSAMYFCASSQSSRAAYNEQFFGPGTRLTVL.

The chain couples TRBV7-6 to TRBJ1-6, with D possibly matching TRBD1 (6 bases). V was clipped by 2 bases and J by 11 bases, with 13 bases between them. The CDR3 loop spans 14 amino acids. In germline, CDR1 is SGHVS, CDR2 FNYEAQ. For the CDR3, the DNA is TGTGCCAGCAGCTTAACACAGGGAGGGACACCCCTCCACTTT. Its protein product is CASSLTQGGTPLHF.

This clone was observed a single time. The chain combines TRBV11-1 with TRBJ1-1; no clear D gene. This CDR3 comprises 15 residues. The germline gives CDR1 SGHAT, CDR2 FQDESV (reference sequence). Trimming stripped 2 bases from V and 5 bases from J, with 15 bases between. This chain's CDR3 is CASSLTRQVGTEAFF. CDR3 nucleotide sequence: TGTGCCAGCAGCTTAACTCGGCAGGTTGGGACTGAAGCTTTCTTT.

This clone was found a few times. V and J are TRBV4-2 and TRBJ1-5; no reliable D call. The CDR3 is 15 residues long. Germline assignment: CDR1 LGHNA and CDR2 YNFKEQ. V lost 0 bases, J lost 7 bases, and 13 bases lay in between. The CDR3: CASSQEFPAIQPQHF. CDR3 DNA: TGTGCCAGCAGCCAAGAATTTCCCGCTATCCAGCCCCAGCATTTT.

The chain links TRBV6-5 to TRBJ2-3, with D possibly matching TRBD1 (6 bases). The CDR3 length is 14 residues. Trimming took off 6 bases at V and 3 bases at J, with 13 bases between the two ends. CDR1 is MNHEY, CDR2 SVGAGI, per germline. The DNA for the CDR3 is TGTGCCAGCAGAGGGGGTTTGGGTACAGATACGCAGTATTTT. Translating it yields CASRGGLGTDTQYF.

This chain joins TRBV7-6 and TRBJ1-6; unclear D gene. The CDR3 is 15 amino acids. Germline lookup yields CDR1 SGHVS and CDR2 FNYEAQ. V lost 6 bases and J 4 bases, leaving 13 bases between the germline ends. The CDR3 DNA reads as TGTGCCAGCAGTCATGGACGCAATTATAATTCACCCCTCCACTTT. It yields the protein CASSHGRNYNSPLHF.

The gene calls are TRBV10-2 and TRBJ2-1; unclear D gene. In germline, CDR1 is WSHSY, CDR2 SAAADI. Trimming removed 8 bases at V and 4 bases at J, with 9 bases between. CDR3 length equals 12 residues. The CDR3 sequence: CASGDPYNEQFF. The CDR3 DNA reads TGCGCCAGCGGCGACCCATACAATGAGCAGTTCTTC.

In nucleotides, the CDR3 is TGTGCCAGTAGTATCTCGACGGATTCGACCCAGTACTTC. This encodes CASSISTDSTQYF. The V and J genes are TRBV19 and TRBJ2-5; D ambiguous. Per the germline V gene, CDR1 is LNHDA and CDR2 is SQIVND (reference sequence). Deletions cut 3 bases from V and 7 bases from J, with 12 bases between. The CDR3 has 13 amino acids. The full variable domain, completed using reference TRBV19 and TRBJ2-5, is DGGITQSPKYLFRKEGQNVTLSCEQNLNHDAMYWYRQDPGQGLRLIYYSQIVNDFQKGDIAEGYSVSREKKESFPLTVTSAQKNPTAFYLCASSISTDSTQYFGPGTRLLVL.

V is TRBV5-1 and J is TRBJ2-1, with TRBD2 matching 7 bases. CDR3 size: 15 residues. V shed 0 bases and J 6 bases; nucleotides not matched to a gene: 6. Looked up from germline, CDR1 is SGHRS and CDR2 is YFSETQ. The CDR3 protein is CASSLVLGGSNEQFF. In DNA, the CDR3 is TGCGCCAGCAGCTTGGTTTTGGGAGGGAGCAATGAGCAGTTCTTC.

J is TRBJ2-3 and V is TRBV6-5; D may be TRBD2 (5 bases). This CDR3 spans 13 amino acids. V lost 0 bases and J 8 bases, leaving 9 bases between the germline ends. Germline CDR1 and CDR2: MNHEY and SVGAGI. The CDR3 region has the DNA TGTGCCAGCAGTTACTCTTCTCGGGGTACGCAGTATTTT. This encodes CASSYSSRGTQYF.

The V gene is TRBV6-4, the J gene TRBJ2-1; 11 positions match TRBD1. Looked up from germline, CDR1 is MRHNA and CDR2 is SNTAGT. The V segment lost 3 bases and the J segment 8 bases; nucleotides outside the gene matches: 9. CDR3 length equals 16 residues. CDR3 sequence reads: CASSDIWDRGTDEQFF. As DNA, the CDR3 is TGTGCCAGCAGTGATATTTGGGACAGGGGGACCGATGAGCAGTTCTTC.

In its sample, this clone was seen once. J is TRBJ1-3 and V is TRBV9; no clear D gene. V was trimmed by 2 bases and J by 6 bases, leaving 6 bases between them. This CDR3 spans 12 amino acids. Germline lookup yields CDR1 SGDLS and CDR2 YYNGEE. The CDR3 region has the DNA TGTGCCAGCAGCGTCCCGTCAAACACCATATATTTT. Translated, it gives CASSVPSNTIYF.

The J gene is TRBJ2-1, the V gene TRBV5-4; 10 bases are shared with TRBD2. CDR3 length: 16 amino acids. J was trimmed by 7 bases and V by 3 bases; bases with no gene match: 10. Germline V gene lookup returns CDR1 SGHNT and CDR2 YYREEE (reference sequence). The CDR3 DNA sequence: TGTGCCAGCAGCTCTGCTAGCGGGAGTGCGCAGAATGAGCAGTTCTTC. This gives the protein CASSSASGSAQNEQFF.

This sequence joins TRBV9 and TRBJ2-1; unclear D gene. Looked up from germline, CDR1 is SGDLS and CDR2 is YYNGEE. The CDR3 totals 11 residues. The germline V and J ends were trimmed by 4 bases and 5 bases, with 4 bases remaining between them. The CDR3 is CASSLDNEQFF. The DNA for the CDR3 is TGTGCCAGCAGCTTAGACAATGAGCAGTTCTTC.